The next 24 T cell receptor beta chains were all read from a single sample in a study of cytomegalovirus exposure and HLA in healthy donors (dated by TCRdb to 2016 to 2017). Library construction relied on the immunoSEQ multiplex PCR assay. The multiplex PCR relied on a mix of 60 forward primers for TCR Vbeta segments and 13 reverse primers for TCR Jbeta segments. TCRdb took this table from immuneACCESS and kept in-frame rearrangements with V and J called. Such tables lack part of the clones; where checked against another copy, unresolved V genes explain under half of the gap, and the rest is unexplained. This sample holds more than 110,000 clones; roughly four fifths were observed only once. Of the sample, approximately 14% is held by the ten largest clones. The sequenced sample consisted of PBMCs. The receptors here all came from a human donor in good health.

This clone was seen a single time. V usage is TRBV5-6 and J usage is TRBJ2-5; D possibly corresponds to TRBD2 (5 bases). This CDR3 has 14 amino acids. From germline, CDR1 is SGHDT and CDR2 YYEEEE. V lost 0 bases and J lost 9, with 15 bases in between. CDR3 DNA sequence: TGTGCCAGCAGCTTGGAGTCCCGCACGGGGTCCCAGTACTTC. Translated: CASSLESRTGSQYF.

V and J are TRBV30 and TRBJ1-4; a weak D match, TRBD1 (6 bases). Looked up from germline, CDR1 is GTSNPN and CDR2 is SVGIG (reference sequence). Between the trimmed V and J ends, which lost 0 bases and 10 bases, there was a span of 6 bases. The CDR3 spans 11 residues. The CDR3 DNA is TGTGCCTGGAGTGTAGGGGGAAAACTGTTTTTT. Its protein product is CAWSVGGKLFF.

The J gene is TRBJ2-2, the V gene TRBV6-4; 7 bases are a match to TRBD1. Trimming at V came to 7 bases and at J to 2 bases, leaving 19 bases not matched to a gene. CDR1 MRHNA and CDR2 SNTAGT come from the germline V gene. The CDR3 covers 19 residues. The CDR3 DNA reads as TGTGCCAGCAATTCCCGAACCCCTCGGGACAGACAAAACACCGGGGAGCTGTTTTTT. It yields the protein CASNSRTPRDRQNTGELFF.

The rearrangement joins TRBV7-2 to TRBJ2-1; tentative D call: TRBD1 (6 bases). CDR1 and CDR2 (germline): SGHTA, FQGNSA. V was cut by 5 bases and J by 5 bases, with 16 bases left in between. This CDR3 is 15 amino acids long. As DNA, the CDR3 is TGTGCCAGCAGCCCCGGGGACATACAAAACAATGAGCAGTTCTTC. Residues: CASSPGDIQNNEQFF.

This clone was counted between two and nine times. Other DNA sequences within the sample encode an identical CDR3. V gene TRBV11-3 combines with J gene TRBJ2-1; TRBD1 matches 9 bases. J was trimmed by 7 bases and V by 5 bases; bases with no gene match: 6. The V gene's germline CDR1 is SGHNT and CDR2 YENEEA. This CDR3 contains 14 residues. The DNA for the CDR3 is TGTGCCAGCAGCCACCGGGACAGGGCGAATGAGCAGTTCTTC. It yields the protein CASSHRDRANEQFF.

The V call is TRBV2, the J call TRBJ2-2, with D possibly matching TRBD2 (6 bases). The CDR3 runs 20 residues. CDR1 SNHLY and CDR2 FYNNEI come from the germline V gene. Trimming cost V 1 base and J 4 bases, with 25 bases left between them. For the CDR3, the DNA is TGTGCCAGCAGTGAAGTCCCCGGGACCCCTGATGGAGGGGCCACCGGGGAGCTGTTTTTT. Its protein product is CASSEVPGTPDGGATGELFF.

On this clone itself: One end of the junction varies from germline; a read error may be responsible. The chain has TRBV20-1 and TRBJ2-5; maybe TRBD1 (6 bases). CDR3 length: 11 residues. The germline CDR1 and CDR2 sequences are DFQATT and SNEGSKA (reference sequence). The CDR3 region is CSASVRDTRYF. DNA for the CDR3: TGCAGTGCTAGTGTACGGGACACCCGGTACTTC.

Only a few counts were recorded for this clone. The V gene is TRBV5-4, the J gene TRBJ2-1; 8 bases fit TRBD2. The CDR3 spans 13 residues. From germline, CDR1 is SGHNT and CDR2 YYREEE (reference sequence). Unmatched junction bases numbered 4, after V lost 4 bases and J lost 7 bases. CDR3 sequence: CASSGVAGNEQFF. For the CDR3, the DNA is TGTGCCAGCAGCGGAGTAGCGGGGAATGAGCAGTTCTTC.

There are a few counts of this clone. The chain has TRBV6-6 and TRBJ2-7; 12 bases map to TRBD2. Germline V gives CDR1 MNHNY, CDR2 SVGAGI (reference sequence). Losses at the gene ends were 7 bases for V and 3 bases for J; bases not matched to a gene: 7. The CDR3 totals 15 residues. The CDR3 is CASIRTSGDIYEQYF. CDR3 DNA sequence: TGTGCCAGCATCAGGACTAGCGGGGACATCTACGAGCAGTACTTC.

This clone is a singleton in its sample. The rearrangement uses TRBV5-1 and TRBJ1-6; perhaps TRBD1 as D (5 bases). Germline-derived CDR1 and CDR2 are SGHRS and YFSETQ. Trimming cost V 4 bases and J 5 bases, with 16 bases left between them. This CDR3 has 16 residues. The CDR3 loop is CASSLDQGFNNSPLHF. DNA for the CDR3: TGCGCCAGCAGCCTAGATCAGGGCTTCAATAATTCACCCCTCCACTTT.

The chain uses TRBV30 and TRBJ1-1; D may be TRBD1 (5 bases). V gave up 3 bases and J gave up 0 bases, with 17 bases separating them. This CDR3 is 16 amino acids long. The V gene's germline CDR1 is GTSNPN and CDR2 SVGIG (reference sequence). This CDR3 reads CAWSVGGLGVNTEAFF. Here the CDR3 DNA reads TGTGCCTGGAGCGTTGGAGGGTTAGGGGTGAACACTGAAGCTTTCTTT. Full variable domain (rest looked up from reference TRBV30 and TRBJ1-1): SQTIHQWPATLVQPVGSPLSLECTVEGTSNPNLYWYRQAAGRGLQLLFYSVGIGQISSEVPQNLSASRPQDRQFILSSKKLLLSDSGFYLCAWSVGGLGVNTEAFFGQGTRLTVV.

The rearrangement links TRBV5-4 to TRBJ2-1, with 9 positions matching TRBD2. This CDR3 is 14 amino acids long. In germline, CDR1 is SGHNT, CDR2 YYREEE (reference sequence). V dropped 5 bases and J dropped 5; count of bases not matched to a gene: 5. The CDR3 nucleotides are TGTGCCAGCAGATCCGTAGCGGGAGACAATGAGCAGTTCTTC. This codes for CASRSVAGDNEQFF.

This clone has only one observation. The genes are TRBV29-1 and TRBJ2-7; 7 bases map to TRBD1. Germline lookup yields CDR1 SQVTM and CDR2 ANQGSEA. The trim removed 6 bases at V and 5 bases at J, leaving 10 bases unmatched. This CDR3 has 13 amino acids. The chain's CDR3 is CSVHRGLPDEQYF. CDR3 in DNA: TGCAGCGTCCACAGGGGTCTCCCGGACGAGCAGTACTTC.

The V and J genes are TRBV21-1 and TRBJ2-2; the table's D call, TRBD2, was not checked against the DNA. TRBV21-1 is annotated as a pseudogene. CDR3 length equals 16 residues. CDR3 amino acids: CASIPGWFRNTGELFF. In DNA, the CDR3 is TGTGCCAGCATCCCGGGGTGGTTTAGGAACACCGGGGAGCTGTTTTTT.

The CDR3 coding sequence is TGTGCCAGTAGTATGGGGGGGGCCTCGAGTGAAAAACTGTTTTTT. It translates to CASSMGGASSEKLFF. V is TRBV19 and J is TRBJ1-4; D might be TRBD1 (6 bases). Germline V gives CDR1 LNHDA, CDR2 SQIVND (reference sequence). The CDR3 is 15 residues long. Trimming removed 3 bases from V and 7 bases from J, with 15 bases in between.

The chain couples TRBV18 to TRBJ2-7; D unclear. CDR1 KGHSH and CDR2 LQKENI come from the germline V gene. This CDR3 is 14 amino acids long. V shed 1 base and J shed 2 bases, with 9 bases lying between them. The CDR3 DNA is TGTGCCAGCTCACCACTGGGCAGAACCTACGAGCAGTACTTC. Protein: CASSPLGRTYEQYF.

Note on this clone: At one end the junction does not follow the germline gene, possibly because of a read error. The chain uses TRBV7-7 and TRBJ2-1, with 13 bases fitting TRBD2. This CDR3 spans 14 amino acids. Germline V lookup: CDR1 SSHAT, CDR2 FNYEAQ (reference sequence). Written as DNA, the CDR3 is TGTGCTAGCAGCACTCGACTAGCGGGAGGTGAGCAGTTCTTC. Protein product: CASSTRLAGGEQFF. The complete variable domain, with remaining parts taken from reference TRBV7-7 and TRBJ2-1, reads GAGVSQSPRYKVTKRGQDVTLRCDPISSHATLYWYQQALGQGPEFLTYFNYEAQPDKSGLPSDRFSAERPEGSISTLTIQRTEQRDSAMYRCASSTRLAGGEQFFGPGTRLTVL.

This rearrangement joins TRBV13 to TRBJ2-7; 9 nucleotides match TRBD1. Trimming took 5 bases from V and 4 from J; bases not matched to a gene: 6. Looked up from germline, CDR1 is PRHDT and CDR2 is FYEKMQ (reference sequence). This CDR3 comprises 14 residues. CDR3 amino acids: CASSQGQGGYEQYF. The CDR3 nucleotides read TGTGCCAGCAGCCAGGGACAGGGTGGGTACGAGCAGTACTTC.

CDR3 nucleotide sequence: TGTGCCACCAGCAGAGATTTCAGGGGGGCCAACGTCCTGACTTTC. Amino acid sequence: CATSRDFRGANVLTF. This rearrangement joins TRBV15 to TRBJ2-6; D ambiguous. Trimming removed 0 bases at V and 4 bases at J, with 7 bases between. CDR1 and CDR2 from the germline V gene are LNHNV and YYDKDF (reference sequence). This CDR3 contains 15 residues.

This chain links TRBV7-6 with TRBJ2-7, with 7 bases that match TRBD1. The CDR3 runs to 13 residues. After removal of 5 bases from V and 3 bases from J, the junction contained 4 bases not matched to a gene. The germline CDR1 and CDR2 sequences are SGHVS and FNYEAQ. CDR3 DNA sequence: TGTGCCAGCAGCCACGGACAGGACTACGAGCAGTACTTC. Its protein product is CASSHGQDYEQYF.

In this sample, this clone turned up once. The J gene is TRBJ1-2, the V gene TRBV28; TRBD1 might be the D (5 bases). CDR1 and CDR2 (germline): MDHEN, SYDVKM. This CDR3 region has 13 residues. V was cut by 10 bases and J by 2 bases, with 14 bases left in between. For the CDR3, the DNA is TGTGCCATACGTGGGGGGGGAAACTATGGCTACACCTTC. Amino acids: CAIRGGGNYGYTF.

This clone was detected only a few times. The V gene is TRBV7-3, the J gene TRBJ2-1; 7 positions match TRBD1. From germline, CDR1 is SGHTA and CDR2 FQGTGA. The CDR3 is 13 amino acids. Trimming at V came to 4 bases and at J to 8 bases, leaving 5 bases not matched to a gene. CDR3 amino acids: CASSSWTGYEQFF. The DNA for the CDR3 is TGTGCCAGCAGCTCGTGGACAGGTTATGAGCAGTTCTTC.

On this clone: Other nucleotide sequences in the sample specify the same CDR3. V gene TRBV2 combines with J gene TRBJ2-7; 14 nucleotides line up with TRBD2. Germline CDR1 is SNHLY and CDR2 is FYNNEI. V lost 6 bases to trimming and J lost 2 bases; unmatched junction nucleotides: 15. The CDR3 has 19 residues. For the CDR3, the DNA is TGTGCCAGCAGACCCCGCGGACTAGCGGGGGGCCCGAATGCCTACGAGCAGTACTTC. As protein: CASRPRGLAGGPNAYEQYF.

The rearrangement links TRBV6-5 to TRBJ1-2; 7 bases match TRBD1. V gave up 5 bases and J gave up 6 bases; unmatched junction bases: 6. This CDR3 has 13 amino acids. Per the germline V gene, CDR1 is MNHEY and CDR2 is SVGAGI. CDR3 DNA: TGTGCCAGCAGTGAGGACAGGAGAAATGGCTACACCTTC. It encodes CASSEDRRNGYTF.